These 24 T cell receptor beta chains came from one sample sequenced in a study of blood T cell repertoires in COVID-19 (dated by TCRdb to the early 2020s). Libraries were built with the immunoSEQ multiplex PCR assay. TCRdb holds this immuneACCESS table with in-frame rearrangements only. Some clones are missing; in checked studies, unresolved V genes explain under half, and the rest has no known cause. The sample table holds tens of thousands of clones, of which under 85% were seen once. Roughly 27% of the sample belongs to the ten largest clones. Sequenced material: peripheral blood. The receptors derive from a woman older than 75 with acute or convalescent COVID-19.

Only a few counts were recorded for this clone. For the CDR3, the DNA is TGCGCCAGCAGCCAAGTGGGCATCCGCTCCTACAATGAGCAGTTCTTC. The encoded protein is CASSQVGIRSYNEQFF. The rearrangement uses TRBV4-1 and TRBJ2-1; D call uncertain. Germline CDR1 reads MGHRA; CDR2 reads YSYEKL. Trimming cost V 1 base and J 0 bases, with 10 bases left between them. The CDR3 is made up of 16 amino acids.

The V call is TRBV7-9, the J call TRBJ2-6, with D possibly matching TRBD1 (6 bases). Per the germline V gene, CDR1 is SEHNR and CDR2 is FQNEAQ (reference sequence). There are 15 residues in the CDR3. Trimming left V 3 bases short and J 2 bases short, with 8 bases between. The CDR3 reads CASSLHRAGANVLTF. In DNA, the CDR3 is TGTGCCAGCAGCTTGCACAGGGCTGGGGCCAACGTCCTGACTTTC.

The DNA for the CDR3 is TGTGCCAGCAGATCGGAGGGCAGCTCCTATAATTCACCCCTCCACTTT. Translating it yields CASRSEGSSYNSPLHF. V and J are TRBV7-2 and TRBJ1-6; D is undetermined. Deletions cut 6 bases from V and 0 bases from J, with 12 bases between. The CDR3 sequence is 16 residues long. Germline loops: CDR1 SGHTA, CDR2 FQGNSA. The full variable domain, in which reference TRBV7-2 and TRBJ1-6 provide the parts outside the CDR3, is GAGVSQSPSNKVTEKGKDVELRCDPISGHTALYWYRQSLGQGLEFLIYFQGNSAPDKSGLPSDRFSAERTGGSVSTLTIQRTQQEDSAVYLCASRSEGSSYNSPLHFGNGTRLTVT.

The chain recombines TRBV19 with TRBJ1-1; 9 bases are shared with TRBD1. The CDR3 is 15 residues long. CDR1 is LNHDA, CDR2 SQIVND, per germline (reference sequence). V trimming: 3 bases; J trimming: 0 bases; junction bases outside the gene matches: 2. The chain's CDR3 is CASSMGQGLNTEAFF. The CDR3 nucleotides read TGTGCCAGTAGTATGGGACAGGGATTGAACACTGAAGCTTTCTTT.

The J gene is TRBJ2-7, the V gene TRBV28; tentative D call: TRBD1 (5 bases). The CDR3 loop spans 14 amino acids. CDR1 is MDHEN, CDR2 SYDVKM, per germline. The ends were cut back, 4 bases at V and 2 bases at J, with 12 bases in the middle. DNA of the CDR3: TGTGCCAGCAGTTCCCCAGGGCAGGCCTACGAGCAGTACTTC. Protein product: CASSSPGQAYEQYF. Filled out from reference TRBV28 and TRBJ2-7, the complete variable domain reads DVKVTQSSRYLVKRTGEKVFLECVQDMDHENMFWYRQDPGLGLRLIYFSYDVKMKEKGDIPEGYSVSREKKERFSLILESASTNQTSMYLCASSSPGQAYEQYFGPGTRLTVT.

The gene calls are TRBV28 and TRBJ2-7; 12 bases are shared with TRBD2. J was trimmed by 4 bases and V by 6 bases; bases with no gene match: 10. CDR3 length: 16 amino acids. From germline, CDR1 is MDHEN and CDR2 SYDVKM. The CDR3 DNA is TGTGCCAGCAGCCCCGGACTAGCGGGACCTGGGTACGAGCAGTACTTC. Protein: CASSPGLAGPGYEQYF.

This sequence joins TRBV5-1 and TRBJ2-5; D might be TRBD2 (6 bases). Germline assignment: CDR1 SGHRS and CDR2 YFSETQ. The CDR3 has 13 amino acids. The V end lost 5 bases, the J end lost 2 bases, and 10 bases lay between the germline ends. CDR3 sequence (DNA): TGCGCCAGCAGGAATAGCGGTCAAGAGACCCAGTACTTC. Translating it yields CASRNSGQETQYF.

This clone was detected only once. The chain uses TRBV6-2 or TRBV6-3 and TRBJ2-1; 16 bases align to TRBD2. The length of the CDR3 is 18 residues. The trim removed 0 bases at V and 6 bases at J, leaving 5 bases unmatched. Germline V CDR1 and CDR2: MNHEY, SVGEGT. In nucleotides, the CDR3 is TGTGCCAGCAGTTACTCACAGGGACTAGCGGGAGGGGGCAATGAGCAGTTCTTC. Amino acids: CASSYSQGLAGGGNEQFF.

V and J are TRBV6-5 and TRBJ1-1, with 10 bases that match TRBD1. This CDR3 has 14 amino acids. Germline assignment: CDR1 MNHEY and CDR2 SVGAGI. V shed 6 bases and J 4 bases; nucleotides not matched to a gene: 5. CDR3 coding DNA: TGTGCCAGCAGGAGACAGGGGGCAAGCACTGAAGCTTTCTTT. Translated: CASRRQGASTEAFF.

V is TRBV11-3 and J is TRBJ2-3; a weak D match, TRBD2 (5 bases). The germline gives CDR1 SGHNT, CDR2 YENEEA. V lost 5 bases to trimming and J lost 1 base, with 13 bases between them. CDR3 length: 15 amino acids. CDR3 amino acids: CASSLRTSRTDTQYF. The CDR3, as DNA: TGTGCCAGCAGCCTGAGGACTTCCCGCACAGATACGCAGTATTTT.

V and J are TRBV7-8 and TRBJ2-7; 11 bases are shared with TRBD2. The length of the CDR3 is 16 residues. V shed 3 bases and J 0 bases; nucleotides not matched to a gene: 4. Germline V CDR1 and CDR2: SGHVS, FQNEAQ. The CDR3 protein is CASSFSGRASSYEQYF. Written as DNA, the CDR3 is TGTGCCAGCAGCTTTAGCGGGAGGGCTAGCTCCTACGAGCAGTACTTC.

This clone was recorded once. The J gene is TRBJ2-7, the V gene TRBV6-6; D call uncertain. CDR1 is MNHNY, CDR2 SVGAGI, per germline (reference sequence). With 4 bases removed from V and 3 bases from J, the gap between germline ends came to 10 bases. This CDR3 is 13 amino acids long. CDR3 amino acids: CASSSTVFYEQYF. Here the CDR3 DNA reads TGTGCCAGCAGTTCCACAGTGTTCTACGAGCAGTACTTC.

The V and J genes are TRBV7-8 and TRBJ2-7; D uncertain. This CDR3 spans 17 amino acids. The germline V gene encodes CDR1 SGHVS and CDR2 FQNEAQ. Trimming shortened V by 0 bases and J by 1 base, and 16 bases separated the two germline ends. CDR3 sequence reads: CASSLAGWQARSYEQYF. CDR3 in DNA: TGTGCCAGCAGCTTAGCGGGCTGGCAGGCACGATCCTACGAGCAGTACTTC.

This rearrangement joins TRBV4-2 to TRBJ1-4; 8 positions match TRBD1. The CDR3 loop spans 16 amino acids. CDR1 is LGHNA and CDR2 is YNFKEQ in the germline V gene. V gave up 4 bases and J gave up 8 bases; unmatched junction bases: 12. The chain's CDR3 is CASSPRALTGVEKLFF. The DNA of the CDR3 is TGTGCCAGCAGCCCCCGGGCGTTGACAGGGGTGGAAAAACTGTTTTTT.

This chain joins TRBV19 and TRBJ2-5; 12 bases align to TRBD2. The germline V gene encodes CDR1 LNHDA and CDR2 SQIVND (reference sequence). The CDR3 is 16 amino acids. V gave up 5 bases and J gave up 5 bases; unmatched junction bases: 9. CDR3 region: CASSPFALAGGETQYF. The CDR3 bases are TGTGCCAGTAGTCCATTCGCCCTAGCGGGGGGGGAGACCCAGTACTTC. Complete variable domain (other parts from reference TRBV19 and TRBJ2-5): DGGITQSPKYLFRKEGQNVTLSCEQNLNHDAMYWYRQDPGQGLRLIYYSQIVNDFQKGDIAEGYSVSREKKESFPLTVTSAQKNPTAFYLCASSPFALAGGETQYFGPGTRLLVL.

The chain employs TRBV4-3 and TRBJ2-1; D not resolved. CDR3 length equals 15 residues. V was cut by 1 base and J by 5 bases, with 12 bases left in between. Germline V CDR1 and CDR2: LGHNA, YSLEER. The CDR3 DNA is TGCGCCAGCAGCCAAGCCTTACTGATAAACAATGAGCAGTTCTTC. Protein: CASSQALLINNEQFF.

The rearrangement uses TRBV2 and TRBJ2-7; D is perhaps TRBD2 (6 bases). The length of the CDR3 is 14 residues. Deletions cut 7 bases from V and 2 bases from J, with 15 bases between. CDR1 and CDR2 (germline): SNHLY, FYNNEI. The CDR3 reads CASMGLRGTYEQYF. In DNA, the CDR3 is TGTGCCAGCATGGGGTTGCGGGGTACCTACGAGCAGTACTTC.

This clone has just a few counts. This chain links TRBV4-1 with TRBJ2-1, with D possibly TRBD2 on 6 matching bases. V was shortened by 0 bases and J by 9 bases, with 9 bases between the two germline ends. Per germline, CDR1 MGHRA and CDR2 YSYEKL. This CDR3 contains 13 residues. CDR3 in DNA: TGCGCCAGCAGCCAAGATCGTAGCGGTGAGCAGTTCTTC. Amino acids: CASSQDRSGEQFF.

The chain carries TRBV27 and TRBJ2-7; 9 positions match TRBD1. The V gene's germline CDR1 is MNHEY and CDR2 SMNVEV (reference sequence). This CDR3 comprises 14 residues. V dropped 3 bases and J dropped 3; count of bases not matched to a gene: 3. This chain's CDR3 is CASSFDRGGYEQYF. In DNA, the CDR3 is TGTGCCAGCAGTTTCGACAGGGGGGGCTACGAGCAGTACTTC.

The chain is built from TRBV6-6 and TRBJ1-4; 10 nucleotides align to TRBD1. This CDR3 has 16 residues. V dropped 0 bases and J dropped 3; count of bases not matched to a gene: 1. Germline V CDR1 and CDR2: MNHNY, SVGAGI (reference sequence). The CDR3 DNA sequence: TGTGCCAGCAGTTACTCGACAGGGGGCTCTAATGAAAAACTGTTTTTT. It codes for CASSYSTGGSNEKLFF.

This clone appeared once. This chain connects TRBV6-1 to TRBJ1-4; no definite D call. V lost 0 bases to trimming and J lost 8 bases, with 4 bases between them. CDR3 length: 12 residues. Germline V lookup: CDR1 MNHNS, CDR2 SASEGT. This CDR3 reads CASSEAQEKLFF. CDR3 bases: TGTGCCAGCAGTGAAGCTCAAGAAAAACTGTTTTTT.

This chain uses TRBV29-1 with TRBJ2-3, with 9 bases fitting TRBD2. V was clipped by 7 bases and J by 5 bases; unmatched bases: 10. The germline CDR1 and CDR2 sequences are SQVTM and ANQGSEA. The CDR3 loop spans 14 amino acids. The CDR3 coding sequence is TGCAGCGGGGGCCTCGCGGGAGGGTTAGATACGCAGTATTTT. The encoded protein is CSGGLAGGLDTQYF.

This clone has only a few counts. CDR3 loop: CASSQDFASYNEQFF. The CDR3 nucleotides are TGTGCCAGCAGCCAAGATTTTGCCAGTTACAATGAGCAGTTCTTC. The chain links TRBV4-2 to TRBJ2-1; D call uncertain. Germline CDR1 LGHNA, CDR2 YNFKEQ. The CDR3 is 15 amino acids. Trimming took off 0 bases at V and 4 bases at J, with 10 bases between the two ends.

This clone occurred a few times. The chain recombines TRBV4-1 with TRBJ2-5; 11 positions match TRBD2. This CDR3 is 15 amino acids long. Trimming took 4 bases from V and 5 from J; bases not matched to a gene: 6. Germline V CDR1 and CDR2: MGHRA, YSYEKL. For the CDR3, the DNA is TGCGCCAGCAGCCTCACTAGCGGGAGTGGTGAGACCCAGTACTTC. Its protein product is CASSLTSGSGETQYF.